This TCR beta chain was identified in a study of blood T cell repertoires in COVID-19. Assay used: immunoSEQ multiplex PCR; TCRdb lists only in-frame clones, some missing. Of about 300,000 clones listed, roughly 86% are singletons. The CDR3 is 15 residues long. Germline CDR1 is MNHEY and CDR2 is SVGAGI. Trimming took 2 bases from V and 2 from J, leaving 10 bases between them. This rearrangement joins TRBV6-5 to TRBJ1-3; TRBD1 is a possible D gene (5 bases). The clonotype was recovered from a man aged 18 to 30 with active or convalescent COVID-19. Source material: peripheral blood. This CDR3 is CASSYARAPGNTIYF. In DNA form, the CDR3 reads TGTGCCAGCAGTTACGCCAGGGCCCCTGGAAACACCATATATTTT.